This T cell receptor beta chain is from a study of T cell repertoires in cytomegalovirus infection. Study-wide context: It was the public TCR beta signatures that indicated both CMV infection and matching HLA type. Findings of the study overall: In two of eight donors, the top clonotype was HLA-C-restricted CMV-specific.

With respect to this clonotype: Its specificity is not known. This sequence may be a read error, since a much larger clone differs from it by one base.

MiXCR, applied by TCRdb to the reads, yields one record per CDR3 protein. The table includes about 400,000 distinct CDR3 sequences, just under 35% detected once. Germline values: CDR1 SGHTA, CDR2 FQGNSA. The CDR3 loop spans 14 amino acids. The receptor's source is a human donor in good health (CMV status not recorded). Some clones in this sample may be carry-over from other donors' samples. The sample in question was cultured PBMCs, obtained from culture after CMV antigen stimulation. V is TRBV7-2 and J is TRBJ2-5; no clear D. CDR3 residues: CDSSLTTAQETQYF. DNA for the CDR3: TGTGACAGCAGCCTCACTACCGCCCAAGAGACCCAGTACTTC.